The 5 T cell receptor beta chains presented below share a single source sample, sequenced in a study of shared clonotypes between healthy human individuals. Assay: immunoSEQ multiplex PCR; the TCRdb copy retains only in-frame clones and omits some. The table records 2 million to 2.5 million clones, 80% to 95% of them present only once. The material sequenced was naive CD4+ T cells from PBMCs. Subset in this sample: CD45RA+ positively selected. These receptors all stem from a man aged 18 to 30 in good health. Some clones in this sample may be carry-over from other donors' samples.

This clone was seen at least ten times. The V call is TRBV28, the J call TRBJ1-1; D not certain. V lost 8 bases to trimming and J lost 3 bases, with 13 bases between them. CDR1 MDHEN and CDR2 SYDVKM come from the germline V gene. This CDR3 is built from 13 residues. CDR3 sequence reads: CASLGQLDTEAFF. The CDR3 DNA sequence: TGTGCCAGCTTGGGTCAGTTGGACACTGAAGCTTTCTTT. Combining the CDR3 with reference TRBV28 and TRBJ1-1 gives the whole variable domain DVKVTQSSRYLVKRTGEKVFLECVQDMDHENMFWYRQDPGLGLRLIYFSYDVKMKEKGDIPEGYSVSREKKERFSLILESASTNQTSMYLCASLGQLDTEAFFGQGTRLTVV.

About this clone itself: This specimen includes other DNA sequences encoding the same CDR3. This chain connects TRBV5-1 to TRBJ2-5; TRBD1 might be the D (6 bases). This CDR3 has 14 amino acids. Germline CDR1 is SGHRS and CDR2 is YFSETQ. V shed 0 bases and J shed 5 bases, with 11 bases lying between them. CDR3 bases: TGCGCCAGCAGCTTGGGAGGGGGTTCGGAGACCCAGTACTTC. It translates to CASSLGGGSETQYF. The full variable domain, rest sourced from reference TRBV5-1 and TRBJ2-5, is KAGVTQTPRYLIKTRGQQVTLSCSPISGHRSVSWYQQTPGQGLQFLFEYFSETQRNKGNFPGRFSGRQFSNSRSEMNVSTLELGDSALYLCASSLGGGSETQYFGPGTRLLVL.

As concerns this clone: The same CDR3 arises from other DNA sequences in this sample as well. The CDR3 protein is CASSVGSNTEAFF. The CDR3 coding sequence is TGTGCCAGCAGCGTAGGCAGTAACACTGAAGCTTTCTTT. V gene TRBV9 combines with J gene TRBJ1-1; no reliable D call. The CDR3 spans 13 residues. Germline V gene sequence: CDR1 SGDLS, CDR2 YYNGEE. V lost 0 bases and J 2 bases, leaving 5 bases between the germline ends.

The J gene is TRBJ2-5, the V gene TRBV9; 11 bases map to TRBD1. The J segment lost 5 bases and the V segment lost 3 bases, leaving 12 bases of the junction unmatched. This CDR3 has 17 amino acids. Germline assignment: CDR1 SGDLS and CDR2 YYNGEE. CDR3 sequence reads: CASSERDRGIGGETQYF. For the CDR3, the DNA is TGTGCCAGCAGCGAAAGGGACAGGGGGATAGGAGGGGAGACCCAGTACTTC.

V is TRBV28 and J is TRBJ2-5; TRBD2 aligns across 13 bases. The tail of the sequence fits TRBJ2-7 better, so the J call may be wrong. CDR3 length: 16 amino acids. Looked up from germline, CDR1 is MDHEN and CDR2 is SYDVKM. The CDR3: CASSSPGTSGIGEQYF. The CDR3, as DNA: TGTGCCAGCAGTTCCCCCGGGACTAGCGGGATAGGCGAGCAGTACTTC.